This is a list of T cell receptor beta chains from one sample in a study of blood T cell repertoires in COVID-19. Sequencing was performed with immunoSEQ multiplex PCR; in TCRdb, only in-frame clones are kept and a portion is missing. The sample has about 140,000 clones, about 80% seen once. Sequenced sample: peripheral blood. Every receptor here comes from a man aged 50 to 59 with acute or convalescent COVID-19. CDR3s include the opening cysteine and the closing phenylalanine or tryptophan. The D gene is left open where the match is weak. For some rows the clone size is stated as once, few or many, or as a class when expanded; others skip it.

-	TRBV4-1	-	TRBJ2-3	TGCGCCAGCAGCCAAGATTACGGTGCCGTGGCAGATACGCAGTATTTT	CASSQDYGAVADTQYF
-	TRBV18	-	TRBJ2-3	TGTGCCAGCTCACCACCGGGTAGGGGCCCCGATACGCAGTATTTT	CASSPPGRGPDTQYF
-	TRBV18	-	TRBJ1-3	TGTGCCAGCTCGCCGCCAACCCAGGGCTCTGGAAACACCATATATTTT	CASSPPTQGSGNTIYF
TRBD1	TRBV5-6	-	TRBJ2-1	TGTGCCAGCAGCCGGGACAGGTCCTACAATGAGCAGTTCTTC	CASSRDRSYNEQFF
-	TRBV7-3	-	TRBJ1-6	TGTGCCAGCAGCTTATCCAGGGGTAATAATTCACCCCTCCACTTT	CASSLSRGNNSPLHF
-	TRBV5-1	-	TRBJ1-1	TGCGCCAGCAGCTTGGCACAGGCCTCCGAAGCTTTCTTT	CASSLAQASEAFF
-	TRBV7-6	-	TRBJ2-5	TGTGCCAGCAGCGACCTGACAGGCCAAGAGACCCAGTACTTC	CASSDLTGQETQYF
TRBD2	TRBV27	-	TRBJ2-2	TGTGCCAGCAGTTTGGGGATGCGGGGGGACCCGAACACCGGGGAGCTGTTTTTT	CASSLGMRGDPNTGELFF
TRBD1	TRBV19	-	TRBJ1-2	TGTGCCAGTACCCCGACCGGGACAGGGGGATACGGCTACACCTTC	CASTPTGTGGYGYTF
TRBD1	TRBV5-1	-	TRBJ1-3	TGCGCCAGCAGGTCAGGGGGCTCTGGAAACACCATATATTTT	CASRSGGSGNTIYF
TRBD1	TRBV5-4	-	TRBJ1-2	TGTGCCAGCAGCCTAGACGGACAGGGGGCGGGAGGCTACACCTTC	CASSLDGQGAGGYTF
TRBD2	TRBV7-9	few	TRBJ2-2	TGTGCCAGCAGCCGCGGACTAGCGGGGGCCCTGAACACCGGGGAGCTGTTTTTT	CASSRGLAGALNTGELFF
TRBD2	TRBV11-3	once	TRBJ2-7	TGTGCCAGCAGCTTAAGCGGGGGAGCCTACGAGCAGTACTTC	CASSLSGGAYEQYF
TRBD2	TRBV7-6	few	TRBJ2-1	TGTGCCAGCAGCCGACTAGCGGGGGACTCCTACAATGAGCAGTTCTTC	CASSRLAGDSYNEQFF
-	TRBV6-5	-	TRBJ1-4	TGTGCCAGCAGTTTGAGCATAACTAATGAAAAACTGTTTTTT	CASSLSITNEKLFF
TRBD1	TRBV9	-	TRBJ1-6	TGTGCCAGCAGCGTAGGGGGGGACAGGGGGACATTTTCACCCCTCCACTTT	CASSVGGDRGTFSPLHF
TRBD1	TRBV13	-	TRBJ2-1	TGTGCCAGCAGCTCCGGGACAGGGTCTTACAATGAGCAGTTCTTC	CASSSGTGSYNEQFF
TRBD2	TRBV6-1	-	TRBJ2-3	TGTGCCAGCAGTGAAAGGCGTGATAGCGGGGGGGCTGAAACAGATACGCAGTATTTT	CASSERRDSGGAETDTQYF
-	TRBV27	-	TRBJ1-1	TGTGCCACCGAAAACAGCACTGAAGCTTTCTTT	CATENSTEAFF
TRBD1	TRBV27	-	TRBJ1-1	TGTGCCAGCAGCCGTCCCGGGACAGGGGACACTGAAGCTTTCTTT	CASSRPGTGDTEAFF
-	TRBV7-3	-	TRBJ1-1	TGTGCCAGCTCCACAGGGAGAGACACTGAAGCTTTCTTT	CASSTGRDTEAFF
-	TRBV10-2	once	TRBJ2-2	TGCGCCAGCAGTGTGTACAGGGGAGGTGAGACCGGGGAGCTGTTTTTT	CASSVYRGGETGELFF
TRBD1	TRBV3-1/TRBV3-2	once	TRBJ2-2	TGTGCCAGCAGCCTCAGGACAGGGGGCAACACCGGGGAGCTGTTTTTT	CASSLRTGGNTGELFF
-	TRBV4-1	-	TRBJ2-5	TGCGCCAGCAGCCAAGATCAGGGGGGCCCCCAATACTTC	CASSQDQGGPQYF